This TCR beta chain came from a study of cytomegalovirus exposure and HLA in healthy donors. PCR amplification relied on 60 Vbeta primers (plus 13 Jbeta primers). Profiling relied on immunoSEQ multiplex PCR, and the TCRdb table lists in-frame clones only, not all of them. The sample records over 150,000 clones, around 74% being singletons. The study, taken as a whole, reports: Some TCR beta chains (164 of them) were listed as cytomegalovirus-associated. Fewer N-insertions (relative to the roughly 610-donor mean) were reportedly seen in an Asian-associated ancestry cluster in a later analysis. The presence/absence work took it that sequencing depth was about the same across donors.

Of note for this clone: Its antigen is currently unknown.

This CDR3 is 14 amino acids long. The V gene lost 4 bases and the J gene lost 7 bases, with 17 bases spanning the gap. CDR1 is MNHEY and CDR2 is SVGAGI in the germline V gene. The gene calls are TRBV6-5 and TRBJ2-7; possibly TRBD1 for D (6 bases). This sequence was found in a man aged 18 to 30 in good health and CMV-seronegative. The sequencing sample was made of PBMCs. CDR3 loop: CASSSTAGAVEQYF. For the CDR3, the DNA is TGTGCCAGCAGTTCTACGGCAGGGGCCGTGGAGCAGTACTTC.